This T cell receptor beta chain is from a study of T cell responses to AZD1222 COVID-19 vaccine. General study results and limits: Spike as a whole was targeted by vaccine-associated CD4 TCRs, dominant at 160-218 and 743-854. Reportedly, close to half of spike-specific TCRs are directed against unmutated variant regions. Spike-specific TCR breadth rose after two AZD1222 doses, and depth rose as well. Baseline seropositives among AZD1222 recipients totaled only five or six.

The CDR3 has 15 residues. Trimming cost V 0 bases and J 7 bases; bases outside gene matches: 5. Germline CDR1 is SGHTA and CDR2 is FQGTGA. Assay: immunoSEQ multiplex PCR; the TCRdb copy retains only in-frame clones and omits some. Seen here are roughly 250,000 clones, over 90% observed once, and the top ten hold less than 0.6%. As for this clone: Its target is unknown.

The sequenced sample was peripheral blood, obtained on day 0 of AZD1222 vaccination. This receptor was identified in an adult in good health. V and J are TRBV7-3 and TRBJ2-1, with TRBD2 matching over 8 bases. The CDR3 region has the DNA TGTGCCAGCAGCTTAACTACCGGGACTAGAAATGAGCAGTTCTTC. Protein product: CASSLTTGTRNEQFF.